This TCR beta chain was captured by sequencing in a study of identifying expanded T cells in peripheral blood. Collection occurred without any documented infections or immune events in donors. V gave up 0 bases and J gave up 2 bases, with 13 bases separating them. CDR1 and CDR2 from the germline V gene are LGHNA and YSLEER. CDR3 length equals 17 residues. Some clones are missing from TCRdb's copy, which holds only in-frame ones; the method was immunoSEQ multiplex PCR. The top ten hold 16% of the sample, which has approximately 100,000 clones, roughly 91% seen once. This TCR was sampled from a person aged 18 to 70 in good health. The sequencing input was blood. The V and J genes are TRBV4-3 and TRBJ2-2; D perhaps matches TRBD2 (6 bases). The CDR3 sequence: CASSQEIGGVNTGELFF. The DNA for the CDR3 is TGCGCCAGCAGCCAAGAAATCGGAGGGGTCAACACCGGGGAGCTGTTTTTT.